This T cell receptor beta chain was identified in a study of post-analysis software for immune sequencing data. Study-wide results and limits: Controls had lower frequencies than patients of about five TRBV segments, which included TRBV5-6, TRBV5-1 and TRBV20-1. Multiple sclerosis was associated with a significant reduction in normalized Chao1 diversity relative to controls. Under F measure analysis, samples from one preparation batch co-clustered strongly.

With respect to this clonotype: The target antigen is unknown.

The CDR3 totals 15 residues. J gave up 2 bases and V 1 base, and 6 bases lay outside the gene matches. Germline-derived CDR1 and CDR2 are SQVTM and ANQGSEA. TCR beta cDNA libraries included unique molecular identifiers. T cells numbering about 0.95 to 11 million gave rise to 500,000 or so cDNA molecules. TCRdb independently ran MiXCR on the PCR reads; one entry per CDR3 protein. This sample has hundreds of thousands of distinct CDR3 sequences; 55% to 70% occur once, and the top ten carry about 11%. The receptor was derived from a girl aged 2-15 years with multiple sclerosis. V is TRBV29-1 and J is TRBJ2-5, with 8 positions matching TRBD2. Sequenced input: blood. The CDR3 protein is CSVEGQRGPQETQYF. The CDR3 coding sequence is TGCAGCGTTGAAGGCCAGCGGGGGCCTCAAGAGACCCAGTACTTC.